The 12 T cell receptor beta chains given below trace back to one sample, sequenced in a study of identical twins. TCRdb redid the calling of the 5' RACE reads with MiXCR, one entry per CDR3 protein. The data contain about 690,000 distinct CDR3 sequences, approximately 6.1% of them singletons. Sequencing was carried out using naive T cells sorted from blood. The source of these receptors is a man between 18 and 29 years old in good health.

The CDR3 sequence: CASSQDPLATSGRAKSSYNEQFF. The DNA of the CDR3 is TGTGCCAGCAGCCAAGATCCCCTCGCGACTAGCGGGAGGGCCAAAAGTAGCTACAATGAGCAGTTCTTC. V usage is TRBV4-2 and J usage is TRBJ2-1; TRBD2 aligns across 14 bases. Germline V lookup: CDR1 LGHNA, CDR2 YNFKEQ. V dropped 0 bases and J dropped 3; count of bases not matched to a gene: 19. The CDR3 length is 23 residues.

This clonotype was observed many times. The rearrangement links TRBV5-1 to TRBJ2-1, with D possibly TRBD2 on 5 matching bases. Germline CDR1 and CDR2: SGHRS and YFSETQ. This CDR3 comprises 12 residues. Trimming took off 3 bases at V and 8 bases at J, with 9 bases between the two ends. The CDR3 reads CASSWTGDEQFF. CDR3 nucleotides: TGCGCCAGCAGCTGGACTGGTGATGAGCAGTTCTTC.

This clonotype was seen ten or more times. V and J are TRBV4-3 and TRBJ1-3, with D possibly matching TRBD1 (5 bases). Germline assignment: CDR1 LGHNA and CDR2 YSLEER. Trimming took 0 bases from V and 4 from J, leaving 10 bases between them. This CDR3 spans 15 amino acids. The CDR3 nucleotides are TGCGCCAGCAGCCAAGATTCAGGGACCGGAAACACCATATATTTT. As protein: CASSQDSGTGNTIYF.

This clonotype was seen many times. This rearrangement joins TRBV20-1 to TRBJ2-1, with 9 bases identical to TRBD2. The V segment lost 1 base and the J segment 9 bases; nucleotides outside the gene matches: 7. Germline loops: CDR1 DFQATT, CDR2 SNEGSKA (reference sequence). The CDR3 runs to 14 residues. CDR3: CSARGGSGSFEQFF. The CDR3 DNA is TGCAGTGCTAGAGGCGGTAGCGGGAGCTTTGAGCAGTTCTTC.

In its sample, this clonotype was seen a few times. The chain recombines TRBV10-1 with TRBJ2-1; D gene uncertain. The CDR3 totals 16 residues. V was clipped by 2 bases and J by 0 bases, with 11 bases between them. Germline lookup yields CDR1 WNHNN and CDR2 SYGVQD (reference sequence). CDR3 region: CASSEGRTISYNEQFF. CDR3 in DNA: TGCGCCAGCAGTGAGGGCAGAACCATCTCCTACAATGAGCAGTTCTTC.

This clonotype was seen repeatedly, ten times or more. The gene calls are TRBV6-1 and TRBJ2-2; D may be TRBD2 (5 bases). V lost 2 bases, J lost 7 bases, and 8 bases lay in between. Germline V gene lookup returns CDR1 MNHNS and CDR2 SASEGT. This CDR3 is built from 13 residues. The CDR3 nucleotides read TGTGCCAGCAGTGAACGACGGGACGGGGAGCTGTTTTTT. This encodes CASSERRDGELFF.

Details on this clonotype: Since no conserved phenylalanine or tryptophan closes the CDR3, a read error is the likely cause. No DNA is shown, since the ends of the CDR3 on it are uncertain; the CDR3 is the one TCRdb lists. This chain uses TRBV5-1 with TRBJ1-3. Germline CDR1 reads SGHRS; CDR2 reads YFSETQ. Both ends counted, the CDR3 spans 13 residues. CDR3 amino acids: CASSLSSGNTLYY.

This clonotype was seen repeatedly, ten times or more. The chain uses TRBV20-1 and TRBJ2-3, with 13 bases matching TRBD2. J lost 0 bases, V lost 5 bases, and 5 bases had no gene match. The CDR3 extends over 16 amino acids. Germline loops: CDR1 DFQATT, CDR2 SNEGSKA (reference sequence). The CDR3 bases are TGCAGTGCTTCACTAGCGGGGGGGACTAGCACAGATACGCAGTATTTT. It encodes CSASLAGGTSTDTQYF.

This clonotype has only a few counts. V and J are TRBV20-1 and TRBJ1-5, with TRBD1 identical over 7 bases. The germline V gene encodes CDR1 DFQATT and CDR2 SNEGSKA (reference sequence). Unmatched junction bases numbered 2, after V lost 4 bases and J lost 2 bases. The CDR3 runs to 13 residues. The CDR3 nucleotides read TGCAGTGCTAACAGGGGACGCAATCAGCCCCAGCATTTT. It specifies CSANRGRNQPQHF.

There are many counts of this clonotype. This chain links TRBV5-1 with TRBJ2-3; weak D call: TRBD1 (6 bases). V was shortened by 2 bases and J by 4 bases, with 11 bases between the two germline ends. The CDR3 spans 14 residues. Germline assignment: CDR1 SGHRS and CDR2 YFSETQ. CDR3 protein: CASSFSRGADTQYF. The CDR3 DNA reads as TGCGCCAGCAGCTTCTCCAGGGGCGCAGATACGCAGTATTTT.

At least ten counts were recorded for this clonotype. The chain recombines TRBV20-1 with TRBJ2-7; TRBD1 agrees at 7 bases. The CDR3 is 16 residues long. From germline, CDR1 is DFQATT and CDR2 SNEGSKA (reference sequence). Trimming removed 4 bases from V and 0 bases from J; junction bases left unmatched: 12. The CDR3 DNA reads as TGCAGTGCTACGGACAGGTCCCATTCTTTCTCCTACGAGCAGTACTTC. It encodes CSATDRSHSFSYEQYF.

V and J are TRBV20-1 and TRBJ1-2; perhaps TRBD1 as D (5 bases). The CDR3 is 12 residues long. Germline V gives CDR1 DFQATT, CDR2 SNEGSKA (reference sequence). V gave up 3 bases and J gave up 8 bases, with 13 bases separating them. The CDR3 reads CSASSRDVGYTF. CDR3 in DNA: TGCAGTGCTAGCTCTCGGGACGTCGGCTACACCTTC.